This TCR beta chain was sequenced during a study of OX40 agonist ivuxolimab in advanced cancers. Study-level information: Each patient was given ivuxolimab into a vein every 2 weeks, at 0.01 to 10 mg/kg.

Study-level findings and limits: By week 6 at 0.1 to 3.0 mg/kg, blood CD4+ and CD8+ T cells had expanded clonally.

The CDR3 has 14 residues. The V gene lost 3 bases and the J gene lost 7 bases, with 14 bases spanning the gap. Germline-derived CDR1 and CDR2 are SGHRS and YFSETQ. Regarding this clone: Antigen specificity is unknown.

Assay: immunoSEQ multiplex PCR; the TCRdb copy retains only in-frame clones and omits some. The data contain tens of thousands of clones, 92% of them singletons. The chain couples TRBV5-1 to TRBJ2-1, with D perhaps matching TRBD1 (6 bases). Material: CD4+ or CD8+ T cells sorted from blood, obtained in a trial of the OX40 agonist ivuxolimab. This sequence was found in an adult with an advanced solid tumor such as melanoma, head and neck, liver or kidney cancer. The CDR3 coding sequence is TGCGCCAGCAGCTCACAGGGTTCCCCTAATGAGCAGTTCTTC. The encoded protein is CASSSQGSPNEQFF.